These 3 T cell receptor beta chains were sequenced from one sample in a study of blood T cell repertoires in COVID-19. The data were produced by immunoSEQ multiplex PCR, yet TCRdb's version contains in-frame clones alone and is incomplete. The sample has under 300,000 clones, more than 75% seen once; the top ten hold 0.99%. Specimen: peripheral blood. These receptors all stem from a woman aged 40-49 years who had recovered from COVID-19.

This chain uses TRBV11-3 with TRBJ2-1, with a tentative D call TRBD2 (8 bases). Trimming left V 4 bases short and J 4 bases short, with 17 bases between. Per the germline V gene, CDR1 is SGHNT and CDR2 is YENEEA. This CDR3 is built from 16 residues. The CDR3, as DNA: TGTGCCAGCAGCTCGGGGGGGACAGTGCGTTACAATGAGCAGTTCTTC. Amino acids: CASSSGGTVRYNEQFF.

V and J are TRBV27 and TRBJ2-3; TRBD1 aligns across 8 bases. The V gene end was trimmed by 4 bases and the J gene end by 2 bases; junction bases not matched to a gene: 5. The CDR3 loop spans 15 amino acids. The germline CDR1 and CDR2 sequences are MNHEY and SMNVEV (reference sequence). DNA of the CDR3: TGTGCCAGCAGTTCGGTGACAGGGGACACAGATACGCAGTATTTT. The encoded protein is CASSSVTGDTDTQYF.

The chain is built from TRBV6-2 or TRBV6-3 and TRBJ1-1, with D tentatively TRBD1 (6 bases). The CDR3 has 16 amino acids. Germline loops: CDR1 MNHEY, CDR2 SVGEGT. The V gene lost 0 bases and the J gene lost 4 bases, with 15 bases spanning the gap. The DNA for the CDR3 is TGTGCCAGCAGTTACTCGGGGGGGCGTGTGGGCACTGAAGCTTTCTTT. It is translated as CASSYSGGRVGTEAFF.